Sequencing of this TCR beta chain was carried out in a study of blood T cell repertoires in COVID-19 (dated by TCRdb to between 2020 and 2021). With respect to the entire study: Samples covering the acute and convalescent phases of COVID-19 were provided by collaborators in the United States, Italy and Spain. Nearly every sample came with metadata listing a de-identified subject ID, COVID-19 status, age in years and sex. A freely available public database, intended as a resource for researchers studying the immune response to SARS-CoV-2, is where the repertoires were released. Subjects who had been exposed to COVID-19, were actively infected with it, or had recovered from it provided the deeply sampled blood TCRbeta repertoires that made up the dataset. Where available, HLA class I and class II types were taken from metadata supplied by the sample provider and were not determined by assay-based typing. The material from the prospective study consisted of cDNA or gDNA derived from T cells, B-cell-depleted T cells, or PBMCs. The samples were drawn from two sources: the first 160 participants of the ongoing ImmuneRACE study, and over 950 subjects contributed by 6 global collaborators. What the research found in general, with its limitations: Clinical and demographic metadata were provided uncurated, with the amount varying by source and participant.

Another Seattle source contributed samples from volunteer blood donors who had recovered from COVID-19. Collaborating institutions collected whole blood in K2EDTA tubes following their own protocols. For TCRbeta analysis, collaborators shipped samples in one of three forms: frozen whole blood, isolated PBMCs, or DNA extracted from either of those sample types. From cysteine to phenylalanine, the CDR3 is 17 amino acids long. Only the CDR3 DNA is retained, 51 bases long and in frame from the first base. V and J are trimmed by 0 bases and 1 base, and the gene matches miss 3 bases of the junction. The germline V gene specifies SGHVS as CDR1 and FQNEAQ as CDR2. A word on this clone: It has no known antigen specificity. No much larger clone is present one base from it, and per-base qualities are unavailable.

The immunoSEQ Assay, a bias-controlled multiplex PCR, was used to amplify TCRbeta CDR3 regions from genomic DNA. The study's processing was this. Within the assay, amplification of reference gene primers was used to estimate how many nucleated cells each sample contained. To quantify the absolute abundance of each unique TCRbeta CDR3 rearrangement, sequence reads were collapsed and filtered. Productive Simpson clonality was computed per sample as the square root of Simpson's diversity index over productive rearrangements. TCRdb retrieved this table from immuneACCESS and kept in-frame rearrangements only. Not all clones are present; in checked studies, unresolved V genes account for under half, and no reason is known for the remainder. Clonal size and the V and J genes are those of that table, whereas D and trimming came from the DNA. The sample includes some 280,000 clones, with about nine tenths observed a single time. The top ten hold 0.94% of the sample.

This sequence uses TRBV7-8 and TRBJ2-1; 10 bases in the junction line up with TRBD2. Sequenced input: peripheral blood. This clonotype was obtained from a woman between 35 and 50 years old who had recovered from COVID-19. Read as DNA, the sequence is TGTGCCAGCAGCTTAGCACCGGGACTAGCGTCCTACAATGAGCAGTTCTTC. Its translation is CASSLAPGLASYNEQFF. The entire variable domain, with the stretches around the CDR3 drawn from the reference TRBV7-8 and TRBJ2-1 proteins, is GAGVSQSPRYKVAKRGQDVALRCDPISGHVSLFWYQQALGQGPEFLTYFQNEAQLDKSGLPSDRFFAERPEGSVSTLKIQRTQQEDSAVYLCASSLAPGLASYNEQFFGPGTRLTVL.